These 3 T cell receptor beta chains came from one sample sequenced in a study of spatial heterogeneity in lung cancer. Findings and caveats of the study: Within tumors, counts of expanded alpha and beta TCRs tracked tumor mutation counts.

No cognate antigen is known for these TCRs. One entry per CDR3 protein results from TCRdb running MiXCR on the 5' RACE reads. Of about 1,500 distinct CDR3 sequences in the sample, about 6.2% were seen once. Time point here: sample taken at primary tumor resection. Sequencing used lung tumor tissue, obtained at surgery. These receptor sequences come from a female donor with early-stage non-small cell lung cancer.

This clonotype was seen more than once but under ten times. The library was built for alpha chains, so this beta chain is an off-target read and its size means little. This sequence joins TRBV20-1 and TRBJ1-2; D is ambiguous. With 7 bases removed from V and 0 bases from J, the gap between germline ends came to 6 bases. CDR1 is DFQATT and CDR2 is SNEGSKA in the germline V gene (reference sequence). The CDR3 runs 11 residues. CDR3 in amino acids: CSVGTNYGYTF. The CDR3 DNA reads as TGCAGTGTCGGGACTAACTATGGCTACACCTTC.

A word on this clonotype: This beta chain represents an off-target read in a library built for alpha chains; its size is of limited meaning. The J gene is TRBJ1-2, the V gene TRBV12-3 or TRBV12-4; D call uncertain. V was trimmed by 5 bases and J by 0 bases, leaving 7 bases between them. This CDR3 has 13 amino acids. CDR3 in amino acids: CASSLSANYGYTF. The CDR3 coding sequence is TGTGCCAGCAGTCTCAGTGCTAACTATGGCTACACCTTC.

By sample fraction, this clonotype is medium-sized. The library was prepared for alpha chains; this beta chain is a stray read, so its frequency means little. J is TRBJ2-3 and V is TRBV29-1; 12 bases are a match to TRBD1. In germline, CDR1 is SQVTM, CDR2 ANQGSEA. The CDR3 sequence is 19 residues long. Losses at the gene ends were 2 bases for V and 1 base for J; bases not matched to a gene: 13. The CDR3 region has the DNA TGCAGCGTTGAAAAGCCCCGGGGGACAGGGGGCGGGGGCACAGATACGCAGTATTTT. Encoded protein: CSVEKPRGTGGGGTDTQYF.